This note documents a single T cell receptor beta chain sequence. The sample holds a few counts of this clonotype. There is no known antigen for this receptor. No base-level quality is on record; no much larger clone is a single base apart. Including the terminal cysteine and phenylalanine, the CDR3 comprises 13 residues. CDR3 DNA only is kept here, 39 bases in frame from base 1. V has 7 bases trimmed and J has 5 bases trimmed; junction bases matching no gene number 4. This entry belongs to a study of T-cell reconstitution after alpha-beta-depleted transplantation in children (dated by TCRdb to 2016 to 2017). Looking at the study overall: T-cell immune reconstitution after TCRalphabeta/CD19-depleted allogeneic hematopoietic cell transplantation in children was quantitatively tracked in the study by means of TCR repertoire profiling.

Libraries came from PCR. The data were produced on an Illumina HiSeq 2500. TCR libraries were prepared with molecular barcoding, using unique molecular identifiers to normalize TCRbeta repertoire quantification. Using fastp at Q25 and MiXCR, TCRdb reprocessed the public reads and kept productive beta chains. CDR3 protein sequences are deduplicated, and each keeps its most common genes and DNA. Within this sample are about 580,000 distinct CDR3 sequences, with roughly 23% of them counted one time only. 13% to 15% of the sample is in the top ten clones. In the paper's terms, the treatment or condition label means: allogeneic hematopoietic cell transplantation with graft depleted of TCRalphabeta T cells and CD19 B cells. Transplant recipients were children who received TCRalphabeta/CD19-depleted allogeneic hematopoietic cell grafts. The study at large found these results: The high TCRbeta diversity at day 60 in some patients was ascribed to recipient T cells and intrathymic progenitors that had survived conditioning. Apparently early alphabetaT-cell count recovery about two months after transplant reportedly relied on only several hundred rapidly expanded clones derived from non-depleted graft cells. Hyperexpanded clone frequencies declined over subsequent months; after one year, T-cell counts and TCRbeta diversity were mostly attributed to newly produced T cells.

The origin of this receptor is a boy under two years old who had a stem cell transplant for acute myeloid leukemia, so the T cells may come from the graft donor. The sequence is built from TRBV12-3 or TRBV12-4 and TRBJ2-3, and TRBD1 aligns with 9 junction nucleotides. The specimen comprised PBMCs, mostly from graft donor cells, sampled 360 days after TCRalphabeta/CD19-depleted stem cell transplant. The DNA reads TGTGCCAGCAAAGGACAGGGGATAGATACGCAGTATTTT. It translates to CASKGQGIDTQYF.